These 16 T cell receptor beta chains were all obtained from the same sample, sequenced in a study of blood T cell repertoires in COVID-19. TCRdb's table, derived via immunoSEQ multiplex PCR, lists solely in-frame clones and lacks some. The table has about 70,000 clones, around 86% seen once. The material sequenced was peripheral blood. Receptors were obtained from a woman under 30 with acute or convalescent COVID-19.

V gene TRBV5-5 combines with J gene TRBJ2-7; 9 nucleotides agree with TRBD1. The CDR3 extends over 14 amino acids. Germline values: CDR1 SGHKS, CDR2 YYEKEE (reference sequence). With V trimmed by 0 bases and J by 6 bases, 4 bases remained unmatched. The chain's CDR3 is CASSLGDRVAEQYF. CDR3 sequence (DNA): TGTGCCAGCAGCTTGGGGGACAGGGTTGCCGAGCAGTACTTC.

This sequence joins TRBV7-9 and TRBJ2-1, with a weak D call TRBD1 (5 bases). Germline V gene sequence: CDR1 SEHNR, CDR2 FQNEAQ (reference sequence). Trimming pared 5 bases from V and 6 bases from J, leaving 20 bases between. The CDR3 totals 16 residues. The DNA of the CDR3 is TGTGCCAGCAGCAAACTACAGGTCAGTGTCTTCAATGAGCAGTTCTTC. It specifies CASSKLQVSVFNEQFF.

The J gene is TRBJ1-1, the V gene TRBV6-5; possibly TRBD1 for D (5 bases). Trimming left V 2 bases short and J 5 bases short, with 18 bases between. This CDR3 has 16 residues. CDR1 and CDR2 (germline): MNHEY, SVGAGI. The DNA of the CDR3 is TGTGCCAGCAGTTACACCCCGGGGGGGTCGGGTACTGAAGCTTTCTTT. Its protein product is CASSYTPGGSGTEAFF.

The chain couples TRBV11-2 to TRBJ1-1; D perhaps matches TRBD1 (5 bases). The CDR3 has 15 amino acids. V was clipped by 5 bases and J by 5 bases, with 18 bases between them. Germline values: CDR1 SGHAT, CDR2 FQNNGV. The CDR3 DNA reads as TGTGCCAGCAGCCTCGAAGGAGGGGTAGGGACTGAAGCTTTCTTT. It codes for CASSLEGGVGTEAFF.

This chain connects TRBV7-2 to TRBJ1-2, with D possibly matching TRBD1 (5 bases). The CDR3 is 13 residues long. Germline V gives CDR1 SGHTA, CDR2 FQGNSA. Trimming pared 5 bases from V and 4 bases from J, leaving 11 bases between. The CDR3: CASSVQASYGYTF. In DNA form, the CDR3 reads TGTGCCAGCAGCGTACAGGCTTCCTATGGCTACACCTTC.

This sequence joins TRBV19 and TRBJ1-2; 7 positions agree with TRBD1. The germline CDR1 and CDR2 sequences are LNHDA and SQIVND (reference sequence). With 5 bases clipped from V and 2 bases from J, the junction kept 5 bases outside the gene matches. There are 14 residues in the CDR3. The CDR3, as DNA: TGTGCCAGTAGTGATTTACAGGGGAACTATGGCTACACCTTC. This sequence encodes CASSDLQGNYGYTF.

The chain uses TRBV7-2 and TRBJ1-4; 9 bases are shared with TRBD1. The germline gives CDR1 SGHTA, CDR2 FQGNSA. The CDR3 totals 16 residues. Trimming took 5 bases from V and 7 from J; bases not matched to a gene: 11. Here the CDR3 reads CASSAIDGTGSEKLFF. DNA of the CDR3: TGTGCCAGCAGCGCAATCGACGGGACAGGGTCTGAAAAACTGTTTTTT.

This clone was observed a handful of times. The V and J genes are TRBV7-9 and TRBJ2-7, with D unclear. This CDR3 is built from 15 residues. The germline CDR1 and CDR2 sequences are SEHNR and FQNEAQ (reference sequence). Trimming stripped 1 base from V and 6 bases from J, with 16 bases between. Written as DNA, the CDR3 is TGTGCCAGCAGCTTAGTGGGCCGATCCCTTTCCGAGCAGTACTTC. Protein: CASSLVGRSLSEQYF.

The chain joins TRBV5-1 to TRBJ2-3; TRBD2 agrees at 10 bases. From germline, CDR1 is SGHRS and CDR2 YFSETQ. Germline trimming cut 4 bases from V and 1 base from J; bases unmatched to any gene: 0. This CDR3 is 14 amino acids long. The DNA of the CDR3 is TGCGCCAGCAGCGGGACTAGCGGCACAGATACGCAGTATTTT. As protein: CASSGTSGTDTQYF.

This chain joins TRBV6-2 or TRBV6-3 and TRBJ2-5; perhaps TRBD1 as D (5 bases). The V and J ends lost 0 bases and 0 bases respectively, with 14 bases between them. This CDR3 has 17 residues. The germline CDR1 and CDR2 sequences are MNHEY and SVGEGT. The DNA of the CDR3 is TGTGCCAGCAGTTACTCCTCCATGGACAACAACCAAGAGACCCAGTACTTC. It encodes CASSYSSMDNNQETQYF.

J is TRBJ2-3 and V is TRBV5-1; the match to TRBD1 covers 7 bases. CDR3 length: 15 amino acids. V lost 4 bases to trimming and J lost 0 bases; unmatched junction nucleotides: 5. CDR1 SGHRS and CDR2 YFSETQ come from the germline V gene. The CDR3 protein is CASSIDRASTDTQYF. The CDR3 DNA sequence: TGCGCCAGCAGCATTGACAGGGCTAGCACAGATACGCAGTATTTT.

The chain couples TRBV28 to TRBJ2-7; 10 nucleotides agree with TRBD2. The CDR3 length is 14 residues. The ends lost 6 bases at V and 6 bases at J; junction bases unmatched: 8. CDR1 and CDR2 (germline): MDHEN, SYDVKM. CDR3 coding DNA: TGTGCCAGCAGGCCTGTGACTAGCGGGCGCGAGCAGTACTTC. Protein: CASRPVTSGREQYF.

The chain joins TRBV19 to TRBJ1-5, with unresolved D. This CDR3 has 15 residues. V lost 5 bases and J lost 4, with 15 bases in between. Germline CDR1 reads LNHDA; CDR2 reads SQIVND (reference sequence). The CDR3 sequence is CASSLGQLTNQPQHF. The CDR3, as DNA: TGTGCCAGTAGTCTTGGGCAGCTTACTAATCAGCCCCAGCATTTT. Full variable domain (missing parts from reference TRBV19 and TRBJ1-5): DGGITQSPKYLFRKEGQNVTLSCEQNLNHDAMYWYRQDPGQGLRLIYYSQIVNDFQKGDIAEGYSVSREKKESFPLTVTSAQKNPTAFYLCASSLGQLTNQPQHFGDGTRLSIL.

This chain joins TRBV15 and TRBJ1-2; D perhaps matches TRBD1 (6 bases). The V gene lost 3 bases and the J gene lost 6 bases, with 23 bases spanning the gap. Germline CDR1 reads LNHNV; CDR2 reads YYDKDF (reference sequence). This CDR3 contains 17 residues. CDR3 region: CATSSRLVGGAENGYTF. The CDR3 DNA sequence: TGTGCCACCAGCAGCCGCCTGGTTGGGGGGGCCGAGAATGGCTACACCTTC.

This chain links TRBV7-4 with TRBJ2-7, with D possibly TRBD2 on 5 matching bases. The CDR3 contains 17 residues. Germline lookup yields CDR1 SGHVT and CDR2 SQSDAQ. The V end lost 10 bases, the J end lost 4 bases, and 29 bases lay between the germline ends. CDR3 coding DNA: TGTGCCACCGAGGATGTTAGGAGGACCGATTACCTATACGAGCAGTACTTC. This sequence encodes CATEDVRRTDYLYEQYF.

Of note for this clone: Other nucleotide sequences in the sample specify the same CDR3. The chain uses TRBV6-1 and TRBJ1-5, with a weak D call TRBD1 (6 bases). CDR3 size: 15 residues. V shed 3 bases and J shed 0 bases, with 9 bases lying between them. Germline V gene data show CDR1 as MNHNS and CDR2 as SASEGT. The CDR3 here is CASSDNRASNQPQHF. CDR3 DNA: TGTGCCAGCAGTGATAACAGGGCTAGCAATCAGCCCCAGCATTTT.